A selection of T cell receptor beta chains follows, all from one sample in a study of PD-1 blockade in classical Hodgkin lymphoma. Libraries were prepared by immunoSEQ multiplex PCR; TCRdb keeps only in-frame clonotypes and omits some of them. The table records 12,000 or so clones, approximately 85% of them present only once. Sequencing used peripheral blood mononuclear cells (PBMCs), obtained at baseline. These receptors were collected from a human donor with classical Hodgkin lymphoma. Each CDR3 is given without its conserved first and last residue. The order of the fields is V gene, clone size, D gene, J gene, CDR3 protein. A D gene is named only where the DNA matches it firmly. The listing skips clone size in some rows; elsewhere it reads once, few, many or a size class.

>TRBV7-8|NA|TRBD1|TRBJ1-1
ASSFGQGILGSTEAF
>TRBV30|once|NA|TRBJ2-5
AWSRQETQY
>TRBV30|NA|NA|TRBJ1-1
AWAAGSPQKTEAF
>TRBV30|once|NA|TRBJ2-7
AWSVGITYEQY
>TRBV15|NA|NA|TRBJ1-1
ATSFGNTEAF
>TRBV29-1|few|NA|TRBJ1-1
SFGGNTEAF
>TRBV7-9|NA|NA|TRBJ2-1
ASSSISGNEQF
>TRBV2|once|TRBD1|TRBJ2-7
ASSQAGGALSEQY
>TRBV9|NA|NA|TRBJ2-3
ASSVGSVRDTQY
>TRBV10-1|few|NA|TRBJ1-5
ASRSSLPQH
>TRBV2|NA|NA|TRBJ1-1
ASRSDRSPEAF
>TRBV5-1|NA|NA|TRBJ2-1
ASSLRAGRGEQF
>TRBV21-1|NA|NA|TRBJ1-2
ASSKAESYGYT
>TRBV9|NA|NA|TRBJ2-3
ASSVGASTDTQY
>TRBV11-2|NA|NA|TRBJ2-3
ASSSPRRGVQTDTQY
>TRBV1|NA|NA|TRBJ2-3
TSSPRTSGTSTDTQY
>TRBV18|NA|TRBD1|TRBJ2-6
ASSTSRDSRANVLT
>TRBV9|NA|TRBD2|TRBJ2-2
ASSVAGLAGAQNTGELF
>TRBV5-1|NA|NA|TRBJ1-4
ASGGSATNEKLF
>TRBV19|NA|NA|TRBJ2-1
ASSIMSGFMGNEQF
>TRBV10-1|NA|NA|TRBJ2-2
ATALYTGGELF
>TRBV2|NA|TRBD1|TRBJ1-1
ASLKARTGQDF
>TRBV19|NA|TRBD2|TRBJ2-3
ASSIGLAGALRGDTQY
>TRBV29-1|NA|TRBD2|TRBJ2-1
SVLQREEAEQF
>TRBV4-1|NA|TRBD2|TRBJ2-2
ASSPGLAGVAGELF
>TRBV30|NA|NA|TRBJ2-2
AWSVADFRITGELF
>TRBV4-2|NA|NA|TRBJ1-2
ASSQDIGGFGYT
>TRBV19|NA|TRBD2|TRBJ2-3
ASRHTLAGVTDTQY
>TRBV11-2|NA|NA|TRBJ2-7
ASKGASAGDPYEQY
>TRBV7-2|NA|NA|TRBJ1-4
ASSLGREGEKLF
>TRBV30|NA|TRBD1|TRBJ1-4
AWNDRAGEKLF
>TRBV30|NA|NA|TRBJ2-7
AWSGTYEQY
>TRBV7-2|NA|NA|TRBJ1-1
ASSPIVRNTEAF
>TRBV9|NA|TRBD2|TRBJ2-3
ASSVGGRGGTDTQY
>TRBV4-2|NA|NA|TRBJ2-5
ASSLTAEKTQY
>TRBV27|once|TRBD1|TRBJ1-6
ASSQTGGGSPLH
>TRBV19|NA|TRBD1|TRBJ2-5
ASSIDGDSMQTQY
>TRBV6-5|NA|NA|TRBJ2-7
ASSYSSTGTYEQY
>TRBV19|NA|NA|TRBJ2-5
ASSCAPNRSVQETQY
>TRBV19|NA|TRBD1|TRBJ2-7
ATLAGQGATYEQY
>TRBV4-1|NA|NA|TRBJ2-5
ASSQVGEGETQY
>TRBV5-1|NA|TRBD2|TRBJ2-3
ASTPLAGGSTDTQY